This T cell receptor beta chain was sequenced during a study of shared clonotypes between healthy human individuals. Findings of the study overall: Exclusively blood specimens were collected; tissue repertoires likely differ.

Regarding this clone: The antigen is undetermined.

In the source study's methods: ImmunoSEQ gave junction-only sequences without quality scores, so filtering differed. The table came from immunoSEQ multiplex PCR; TCRdb's copy has only in-frame clones and leaves some out. The DNA was the basis for D and trimming; V, J and clone size are from that table. The data hold roughly 110,000 clones, with over 65% observed a single time. V lost 3 bases and J 4 bases, leaving 11 bases between the germline ends. Per the germline V gene, CDR1 is SGHRS and CDR2 is YFSETQ. This CDR3 is built from 14 residues. This chain joins TRBV5-1 and TRBJ1-3; the D is unclear. This receptor was identified in a woman aged 30 to 39 in good health. Sequenced: memory CD8+ T cells sorted from blood. Subset specified: CD45RO+ cells pooled with CCR7-negative TemRA cells. This CDR3 is CASSYGTTGNTIYF. The DNA for the CDR3 is TGCGCCAGCAGCTACGGAACGACAGGAAACACCATATATTTT.